This T cell receptor (beta chain) was profiled in a study of blood T cell repertoires in COVID-19. Some clones are missing from TCRdb's copy, which holds only in-frame ones; the method was immunoSEQ multiplex PCR. The table lists 300,000 to 400,000 clones, about 90% of them singletons, with approximately 7.3% in the top ten. This CDR3 is 15 amino acids long. Trimming cost V 6 bases and J 1 base; bases outside gene matches: 7. In germline, CDR1 is SNHLY, CDR2 FYNNEI. Source material: peripheral blood. This TCR was sampled from an older woman with COVID-19, enrolled during active disease. This rearrangement joins TRBV2 to TRBJ2-7; 9 nucleotides align to TRBD1. Written as DNA, the CDR3 is TGTGCCAGCAGGGAAAGGGACAGGGAATCCTACGAGCAGTACTTC. It specifies CASRERDRESYEQYF.